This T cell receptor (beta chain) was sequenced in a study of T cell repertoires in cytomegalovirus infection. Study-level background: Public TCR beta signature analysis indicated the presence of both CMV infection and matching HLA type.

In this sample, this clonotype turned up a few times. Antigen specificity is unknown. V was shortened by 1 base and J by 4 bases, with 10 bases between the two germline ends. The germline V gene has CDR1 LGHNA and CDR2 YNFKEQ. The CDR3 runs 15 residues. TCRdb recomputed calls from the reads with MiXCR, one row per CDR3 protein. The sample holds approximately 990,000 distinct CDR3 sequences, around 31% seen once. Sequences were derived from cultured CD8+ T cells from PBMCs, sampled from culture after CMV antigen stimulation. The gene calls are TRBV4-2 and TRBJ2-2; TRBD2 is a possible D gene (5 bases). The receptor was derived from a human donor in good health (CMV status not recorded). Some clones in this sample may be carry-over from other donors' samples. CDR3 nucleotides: TGTGCCAGCAGCCAAGGAGACTACATCACCGGGGAGCTGTTTTTT. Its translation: CASSQGDYITGELFF.